Each of the 10 T cell receptor beta chains below was sequenced from the same sample in a study of OX40 agonist ivuxolimab in advanced cancers. Clones were sequenced by immunoSEQ multiplex PCR, and TCRdb holds only the in-frame ones, with some missing. The sample has about 61,000 clones; more than 85% are singletons. The specimen was CD4+ or CD8+ T cells sorted from blood, collected in a trial of the OX40 agonist ivuxolimab. The receptors were sampled from an adult with an advanced solid tumor such as melanoma, head and neck, liver or kidney cancer.

This clone was observed once. V gene TRBV18 combines with J gene TRBJ2-7, with 14 bases matching TRBD2. The trim removed 4 bases at V and 5 bases at J, leaving 10 bases unmatched. The germline CDR1 and CDR2 sequences are KGHSH and LQKENI. CDR3 length equals 17 residues. The CDR3 coding sequence is TGTGCCAGCTCACTAAGGACTAGCGGGGGGCCAGACCACGAGCAGTACTTC. Protein product: CASSLRTSGGPDHEQYF.

The V call is TRBV2, the J call TRBJ1-1; no clear D gene. Trimming stripped 6 bases from V and 0 bases from J, with 5 bases between. This CDR3 comprises 12 residues. The V gene's germline CDR1 is SNHLY and CDR2 FYNNEI. CDR3 DNA sequence: TGTGCCAGCAGCTTTATGAACACTGAAGCTTTCTTT. Its translation is CASSFMNTEAFF. Full variable domain (remainder filled in from reference TRBV2 and TRBJ1-1): EPEVTQTPSHQVTQMGQEVILRCVPISNHLYFYWYRQILGQKVEFLVSFYNNEISEKSEIFDDQFSVERPDGSNFTLKIRSTKLEDSAMYFCASSFMNTEAFFGQGTRLTVV.

This clone was counted a single time. The V gene is TRBV11-2, the J gene TRBJ2-6, with D possibly matching TRBD1 (5 bases). This CDR3 contains 15 residues. In germline, CDR1 is SGHAT, CDR2 FQNNGV. V shed 5 bases and J shed 0 bases, with 8 bases lying between them. The CDR3 region has the DNA TGTGCCAGCAGCCGACAGTTCTCTGGGGCCAACGTCCTGACTTTC. The encoded protein is CASSRQFSGANVLTF.

V is TRBV4-1 and J is TRBJ1-5; D not resolved. The CDR3 loop spans 13 amino acids. V was clipped by 0 bases and J by 4 bases, with 4 bases between them. Germline V gene lookup returns CDR1 MGHRA and CDR2 YSYEKL. The CDR3, as DNA: TGCGCCAGCAGCCAAGATCCGAATCAGCCCCAGCATTTT. It encodes CASSQDPNQPQHF.

This chain uses TRBV5-8 with TRBJ2-7; TRBD1 might be the D (5 bases). Germline V lookup: CDR1 SGHTS, CDR2 YDEGEE. The CDR3 contains 12 residues. V gave up 2 bases and J gave up 3 bases, with 6 bases separating them. CDR3 in amino acids: CASSFQGYEQYF. The CDR3 bases are TGTGCCAGCAGCTTCCAGGGCTACGAGCAGTACTTC.

This clone occurred once. The chain combines TRBV27 with TRBJ2-1; D might be TRBD2 (5 bases). V lost 3 bases, J lost 6 bases, and 9 bases lay in between. The germline CDR1 and CDR2 sequences are MNHEY and SMNVEV (reference sequence). This CDR3 region has 13 residues. The CDR3 bases are TGTGCCAGCAGTTTCCCAGGACTCAATGAGCAGTTCTTC. Encoded protein: CASSFPGLNEQFF.

This chain connects TRBV28 to TRBJ2-7; 7 bases map to TRBD1. The CDR3 sequence is 13 residues long. The V and J ends lost 5 bases and 3 bases, in that order; junction bases with no gene match: 4. Per the germline V gene, CDR1 is MDHEN and CDR2 is SYDVKM. The CDR3 DNA follows: TGTGCCAGCAGTGAGACAGGGCACTACGAGCAGTACTTC. Its translation is CASSETGHYEQYF.

The chain employs TRBV13 and TRBJ2-7; the D call may be TRBD1 or TRBD2 (5 bases each). The CDR3 has 14 amino acids. V lost 4 bases, J lost 3 bases, and 13 bases lay in between. The germline V gene encodes CDR1 PRHDT and CDR2 FYEKMQ (reference sequence). CDR3 loop: CASSSRDGRYEQYF. The DNA of the CDR3 is TGTGCCAGCAGCTCCCGGGACGGTCGCTACGAGCAGTACTTC.

The V and J genes are TRBV28 and TRBJ2-7, with 8 nucleotides matching TRBD2. CDR3 length equals 14 residues. V lost 5 bases, J lost 5 bases, and 8 bases stayed unmatched. Per germline, CDR1 MDHEN and CDR2 SYDVKM. CDR3 nucleotide sequence: TGTGCCAGCAGTCCCGGGACTAGTCCCGACGAGCAGTACTTC. Amino acid sequence: CASSPGTSPDEQYF.

CDR3 in DNA: TGTGCCAGCAGCTTAGTAACCAGGACTGAAGCTTTCTTT. Encoded protein: CASSLVTRTEAFF. This chain joins TRBV7-8 and TRBJ1-1; D is unresolved. Between the trimmed V and J ends, which lost 1 base and 5 bases, there was a span of 8 bases. CDR3 length: 13 amino acids. Germline V gene lookup returns CDR1 SGHVS and CDR2 FQNEAQ.